What follows is one T cell receptor beta chain and its context. The sample originates from a study of blood T cell repertoires in COVID-19. Study-level background: The origin of the acute and convalescent COVID-19 samples was the United States, Italy and Spain.

Clones were read by immunoSEQ multiplex PCR, and TCRdb kept only the in-frame ones, dropping some. Of roughly 260,000 clones listed, 75% to 90% are singletons. Germline loops: CDR1 SGHAT, CDR2 FQDESV (reference sequence). The CDR3 runs 14 residues. With 3 bases removed from V and 0 bases from J, the gap between germline ends came to 6 bases. Source material: PBMCs or T cells enriched from blood (not recorded which). This TCR was sampled from a woman under 40 with acute COVID-19. The chain employs TRBV11-1 and TRBJ1-3; D gene uncertain. Here the CDR3 reads CASSFSGSGNTIYF. DNA for the CDR3: TGTGCCAGCAGCTTTTCGGGCTCTGGAAACACCATATATTTT.